This T cell receptor (beta chain) was identified in a study of blood T cell repertoires in COVID-19. Looking at the study overall: Samples taken during acute and convalescent COVID-19 were collected in the United States, Italy and Spain. Sources were T cells, B-cell-depleted T cells, or PBMCs; the material itself was cDNA or gDNA.

The trim removed 3 bases at V and 7 bases at J, leaving 5 bases unmatched. The CDR3 has 14 residues. In germline, CDR1 is LNHDA, CDR2 SQIVND (reference sequence). Per the original data handling: Reference gene primer amplification gave estimated nucleated cell counts. Profiling relied on immunoSEQ multiplex PCR, and the TCRdb table lists in-frame clones only, not all of them. V, J and clone size derive from that table, while D and trimming were established from the DNA sequence. The sample includes around 140,000 clones, roughly 79% of them seen just once. The sample was peripheral blood. The genes are TRBV19 and TRBJ2-2, with 7 bases identical to TRBD2. This sequence originates from a woman aged 60-75 years with active or convalescent COVID-19. CDR3 in DNA: TGTGCCAGTAGTATCGCGGGAGTAGTCGGGGAGCTGTTTTTT. Residues: CASSIAGVVGELFF.